This TCR beta chain was documented in a study of shared clonotypes between healthy human individuals. Study information: Each donor's CD4 naive and CD4 memory cells filled three plates apiece, CD8 naive two, and CD8 memory one.

CDR3 length equals 21 residues. J was trimmed by 0 bases and V by 3 bases; bases with no gene match: 15. CDR1 and CDR2 from the germline V gene are MNHEY and SMNVEV (reference sequence). Only one count was recorded for this clone. Its specificity is not known. The authors loaded around 220 ng DNA, around 32,000 T cell genomes, into sorted-subset replicate PCRs. Data came from immunoSEQ multiplex PCR; TCRdb stores just in-frame clones and leaves some out. The sample has hundreds of thousands of clones, 55% to 85% seen once. Study-wide results and limits: Among the subsets, naive ones generally showed larger estimated richness than memory ones.

The chain joins TRBV27 to TRBJ2-1; TRBD2 aligns across 12 bases. The receptor was derived from a woman in her thirties in good health. Input material: memory CD4+ T cells sorted from blood. As for subset: CD45RA-negative fraction. CDR3 DNA sequence: TGTGCCAGCAGTTTTTGGAGCCCGGGACTAGCGGGCGCCAGCTCCTACAATGAGCAGTTCTTC. Translated, it gives CASSFWSPGLAGASSYNEQFF.